A selection of T cell receptor beta chains follows, all from one sample in a study of control samples from healthy donors and cancer patients. Some clones are missing from TCRdb's copy, which holds only in-frame ones; the method was immunoSEQ multiplex PCR. This table has about 96,000 clones, approximately 95% appearing once. The sequenced material came from blood. Receptors were obtained from a man between 18 and 29 years old in good health. CDR3s include the opening cysteine and the closing phenylalanine or tryptophan. The D gene is left open where the match is weak. Clone size is stated in some rows and not others, as once, few, many or a class when expanded.

v_gene: TRBV6-5; d_gene: -; abundance: -; j_gene: TRBJ1-1; CDR3aa: CASIEGHLNTEAFF; CDR3nt: TGTGCCAGCATCGAGGGGCACCTGAACACTGAAGCTTTCTTT
v_gene: TRBV6-6; d_gene: -; abundance: -; j_gene: TRBJ1-1; CDR3aa: CAGRERARTVNTEAFF; CDR3nt: TGTGCCGGCAGGGAACGGGCTCGGACGGTGAACACTGAAGCTTTCTTT
v_gene: TRBV27; d_gene: -; abundance: -; j_gene: TRBJ1-5; CDR3aa: CASSPGYSNQPQHF; CDR3nt: TGTGCCAGCAGTCCCGGCTATAGCAATCAGCCCCAGCATTTT
v_gene: TRBV30; d_gene: -; abundance: -; j_gene: TRBJ1-6; CDR3aa: CAWRGFGRGSYNSPLHF; CDR3nt: TGTGCCTGGCGGGGCTTCGGAAGGGGCTCCTATAATTCACCCCTCCACTTT
v_gene: TRBV6-1; d_gene: -; abundance: -; j_gene: TRBJ2-1; CDR3aa: CASSEDSYNEQFF; CDR3nt: TGTGCCAGCAGTGAGGACTCTTACAATGAGCAGTTCTTC
v_gene: TRBV5-1; d_gene: TRBD1; abundance: -; j_gene: TRBJ1-3; CDR3aa: CASSPGQETLNTIYF; CDR3nt: TGCGCCAGCAGCCCAGGACAGGAGACCTTAAACACCATATATTTT
v_gene: TRBV7-8; d_gene: -; abundance: -; j_gene: TRBJ1-1; CDR3aa: CASSLVLSGGTEAFF; CDR3nt: TGTGCCAGCAGCTTAGTCTTGTCCGGGGGCACTGAAGCTTTCTTT
v_gene: TRBV7-9; d_gene: TRBD2; abundance: -; j_gene: TRBJ2-7; CDR3aa: CASSSRVQGLASEQYF; CDR3nt: TGTGCCAGCAGCTCCCGCGTTCAGGGACTAGCTAGTGAGCAGTACTTC
v_gene: TRBV10-3; d_gene: -; abundance: -; j_gene: TRBJ1-1; CDR3aa: CAIRGNSQNTEAFF; CDR3nt: TGTGCCATCCGGGGGAACAGCCAGAACACTGAAGCTTTCTTT
v_gene: TRBV7-8; d_gene: -; abundance: -; j_gene: TRBJ2-5; CDR3aa: CASSRARESETQYF; CDR3nt: TGTGCCAGCAGCCGAGCTAGGGAAAGCGAGACCCAGTACTTC
v_gene: TRBV5-1; d_gene: TRBD1; abundance: -; j_gene: TRBJ2-5; CDR3aa: CASSLGQGALETQYF; CDR3nt: TGCGCCAGCAGCTTGGGACAGGGGGCCTTAGAGACCCAGTACTTC
v_gene: TRBV7-9; d_gene: -; abundance: -; j_gene: TRBJ1-1; CDR3aa: CASSLGRDTLNTEAFF; CDR3nt: TGTGCCAGCAGCTTAGGTAGGGACACCCTGAACACTGAAGCTTTCTTT
v_gene: TRBV18; d_gene: -; abundance: -; j_gene: TRBJ2-7; CDR3aa: CASSPQEPAEQYF; CDR3nt: TGTGCCAGCTCACCACAGGAGCCCGCCGAGCAGTACTTC
v_gene: TRBV2; d_gene: -; abundance: -; j_gene: TRBJ1-3; CDR3aa: CAGGARLNTIYF; CDR3nt: TGTGCCGGGGGGGCCAGGTTAAACACCATATATTTT
v_gene: TRBV7-8; d_gene: TRBD2; abundance: -; j_gene: TRBJ2-1; CDR3aa: CASSRLARDNEQFF; CDR3nt: TGTGCCAGCAGCAGACTAGCTAGGGACAATGAGCAGTTCTTC
v_gene: TRBV11-3; d_gene: -; abundance: -; j_gene: TRBJ2-7; CDR3aa: CASSPTGLPGRGEQYF; CDR3nt: TGTGCCAGCAGCCCCACGGGCCTACCGGGAAGAGGCGAGCAGTACTTC
v_gene: TRBV6-6; d_gene: TRBD2; abundance: -; j_gene: TRBJ2-1; CDR3aa: CASSYSGTKNEQFF; CDR3nt: TGTGCCAGCAGTTACTCCGGGACTAAGAATGAGCAGTTCTTC
v_gene: TRBV7-9; d_gene: -; abundance: -; j_gene: TRBJ1-2; CDR3aa: CASSFLERYWGYTF; CDR3nt: TGTGCCAGCAGCTTCCTCGAGCGATACTGGGGCTACACCTTC
v_gene: TRBV5-4; d_gene: -; abundance: -; j_gene: TRBJ1-1; CDR3aa: CASSPEQGPNTEAFF; CDR3nt: TGTGCCAGCAGCCCCGAACAGGGCCCGAACACTGAAGCTTTCTTT
v_gene: TRBV3-1/TRBV3-2; d_gene: -; abundance: -; j_gene: TRBJ2-5; CDR3aa: CASSQATRLDGLETQYF; CDR3nt: TGTGCCAGCAGCCAAGCCACACGCTTAGACGGTCTAGAGACCCAGTACTTC
v_gene: TRBV13; d_gene: -; abundance: -; j_gene: TRBJ2-2; CDR3aa: CASSLGRAGELFF; CDR3nt: TGTGCCAGCAGCTTAGGCAGGGCCGGGGAGCTGTTTTTT
v_gene: TRBV30; d_gene: TRBD1; abundance: -; j_gene: TRBJ2-7; CDR3aa: CAWSVTGVAYEQYF; CDR3nt: TGTGCCTGGAGTGTTACAGGGGTAGCATACGAGCAGTACTTC
v_gene: TRBV5-1; d_gene: TRBD2; abundance: -; j_gene: TRBJ2-5; CDR3aa: CASSPGGGEETQYF; CDR3nt: TGCGCCAGCAGCCCCGGGGGGGGAGAAGAGACCCAGTACTTC
v_gene: TRBV4-2; d_gene: -; abundance: -; j_gene: TRBJ1-2; CDR3aa: CASSQEEGNYGYTF; CDR3nt: TGTGCCAGCAGCCAAGAAGAGGGGAACTATGGCTACACCTTC
v_gene: TRBV3-1/TRBV3-2; d_gene: -; abundance: -; j_gene: TRBJ1-6; CDR3aa: CASSQDAADSPLHF; CDR3nt: TGTGCCAGCAGCCAAGATGCGGCGGATTCACCCCTCCACTTT
v_gene: TRBV30; d_gene: -; abundance: -; j_gene: TRBJ2-5; CDR3aa: CAWSGGYETQYF; CDR3nt: TGTGCCTGGAGTGGAGGGTACGAGACCCAGTACTTC
v_gene: TRBV24-1; d_gene: -; abundance: -; j_gene: TRBJ2-7; CDR3aa: CATSDAYEQYF; CDR3nt: TGTGCCACCAGCGATGCCTACGAGCAGTACTTC
v_gene: TRBV7-9; d_gene: TRBD1; abundance: -; j_gene: TRBJ1-1; CDR3aa: CASSLSPGTGDTEAFF; CDR3nt: TGTGCCAGCAGCTTAAGCCCCGGGACAGGGGACACTGAAGCTTTCTTT
v_gene: TRBV11-3; d_gene: -; abundance: -; j_gene: TRBJ2-5; CDR3aa: CASSLQYQETQYF; CDR3nt: TGTGCCAGCAGCTTACAGTACCAAGAGACCCAGTACTTC
v_gene: TRBV18; d_gene: -; abundance: -; j_gene: TRBJ2-4; CDR3aa: CASSPNPDPGSNIQYF; CDR3nt: TGTGCCAGCTCACCAAACCCGGACCCAGGATCAAACATTCAGTACTTC
v_gene: TRBV10-3; d_gene: -; abundance: -; j_gene: TRBJ1-1; CDR3aa: CAIRARQTNTEAFF; CDR3nt: TGTGCCATCAGGGCTCGACAGACGAACACTGAAGCTTTCTTT
v_gene: TRBV27; d_gene: TRBD2; abundance: -; j_gene: TRBJ2-7; CDR3aa: CASSPLAGVGSYEQYF; CDR3nt: TGTGCCAGCAGCCCCCTAGCGGGAGTTGGCTCCTACGAGCAGTACTTC
v_gene: TRBV6-1; d_gene: TRBD2; abundance: few; j_gene: TRBJ2-1; CDR3aa: CASSGLAGAVSNEQFF; CDR3nt: TGTGCCAGCAGTGGACTAGCGGGAGCCGTCAGCAATGAGCAGTTCTTC
v_gene: TRBV6-2/TRBV6-3; d_gene: TRBD1; abundance: -; j_gene: TRBJ1-3; CDR3aa: CASSYGRGDLSGNTIYF; CDR3nt: TGTGCCAGCAGTTACGGCAGGGGGGATCTCTCTGGAAACACCATATATTTT
v_gene: TRBV9; d_gene: TRBD2; abundance: -; j_gene: TRBJ2-1; CDR3aa: CASSVALTSGNNEQFF; CDR3nt: TGTGCCAGCAGCGTAGCTCTTACTAGCGGGAACAATGAGCAGTTCTTC
v_gene: TRBV7-8; d_gene: -; abundance: -; j_gene: TRBJ1-4; CDR3aa: CASSFSEGSNEKLFF; CDR3nt: TGTGCCAGCAGCTTCAGTGAGGGATCTAATGAAAAACTGTTTTTT
v_gene: TRBV5-1; d_gene: -; abundance: -; j_gene: TRBJ1-5; CDR3aa: CASSLGPQGSNQPQHF; CDR3nt: TGCGCCAGCAGCTTGGGACCACAGGGCAGCAATCAGCCCCAGCATTTT
v_gene: TRBV19; d_gene: -; abundance: once; j_gene: TRBJ1-3; CDR3aa: CASIGRPGNTIYF; CDR3nt: TGTGCCAGTATCGGACGCCCTGGAAACACCATATATTTT
v_gene: TRBV3-1/TRBV3-2; d_gene: -; abundance: -; j_gene: TRBJ1-6; CDR3aa: CASSSALNSPLHF; CDR3nt: TGTGCCAGCAGCTCAGCTCTAAATTCACCCCTCCACTTT
v_gene: TRBV3-1/TRBV3-2; d_gene: -; abundance: -; j_gene: TRBJ2-5; CDR3aa: CASSEPNSEETQYF; CDR3nt: TGTGCCAGCAGCGAGCCCAATAGCGAGGAGACCCAGTACTTC
v_gene: TRBV19; d_gene: -; abundance: -; j_gene: TRBJ1-2; CDR3aa: CASSSGGRTYGYTF; CDR3nt: TGTGCCAGTAGTAGTGGGGGGCGCACCTATGGCTACACCTTC
v_gene: TRBV5-4; d_gene: -; abundance: -; j_gene: TRBJ1-1; CDR3aa: CASSLFGQRNTEAFF; CDR3nt: TGTGCCAGCAGCTTGTTCGGACAGAGGAACACTGAAGCTTTCTTT